The rows below give T cell receptor beta chains drawn from one sample of a study of T cells after yellow fever vaccination. TCRdb processed the 5' RACE reads anew with MiXCR; each CDR3 protein has one entry. The sample lists about 300,000 distinct CDR3 sequences, around 6.8% occurring once. The sequences come from PBMCs, collected 45 days after the first yellow fever vaccination. The receptors were gathered from a man between 18 and 35 years old who received the YFV17D yellow fever vaccine. Each CDR3 is given with its conserved first and last residue. The order of the fields is D gene, V gene, J gene, clone size, CDR3 DNA, CDR3 protein. The D gene is left open where the match is weak. Where a row states a size, it is once, few, many or the class of an expanded clone; other rows omit it.

d_call: NA
v_call: TRBV5-4
j_call: TRBJ2-2
clone_size: NA
cdr3_nt: TGTGCCAGCATCCATTCTGGGGAGCTGTTTTTT
cdr3_aa: CASIHSGELFF

d_call: NA
v_call: TRBV7-2
j_call: TRBJ2-2
clone_size: many
cdr3_nt: TGTGCCAGCGGCGGGAACGCCGGGGGCGGGGAGCTGTTTTTT
cdr3_aa: CASGGNAGGGELFF

d_call: TRBD1
v_call: TRBV20-1
j_call: TRBJ2-7
clone_size: NA
cdr3_nt: TGCAGTGCTAGGTCGGACAGGGAACACGAGCAGTACTTC
cdr3_aa: CSARSDREHEQYF

d_call: NA
v_call: TRBV19
j_call: TRBJ1-1
clone_size: NA
cdr3_nt: TGTGCCAGTAGTATAGCCCCTAGAGGGAACACTGAAGCTTTCTTT
cdr3_aa: CASSIAPRGNTEAFF

d_call: NA
v_call: TRBV7-3
j_call: TRBJ2-2
clone_size: few
cdr3_nt: TGTGCCAGCAGCTTAGTAGGGCGAACCGGGGAGCTGTTTTTT
cdr3_aa: CASSLVGRTGELFF

d_call: NA
v_call: TRBV5-6
j_call: TRBJ2-7
clone_size: few
cdr3_nt: TGTGCCAGCACCCGAGACAGATTCCACTCCTACGAGCAGTACTTC
cdr3_aa: CASTRDRFHSYEQYF

d_call: NA
v_call: TRBV5-4
j_call: TRBJ2-3
clone_size: NA
cdr3_nt: TGTGCCAGCAGCCCCTTTGGGGGGAACACAGATACGCAGTATTTT
cdr3_aa: CASSPFGGNTDTQYF

d_call: NA
v_call: TRBV7-3
j_call: TRBJ1-6
clone_size: few
cdr3_nt: TGTGCCAGCAGCTTAGGTGGGGGTAGAAGTTCACCCCTCCACTTT
cdr3_aa: CASSLGGGRSSPLHF

d_call: NA
v_call: TRBV12-3/TRBV12-4
j_call: TRBJ2-1
clone_size: many
cdr3_nt: TGTGCCAGCAGTTTAGCGCTATCCGGAGGTGAGCAGTTCTTC
cdr3_aa: CASSLALSGGEQFF

d_call: NA
v_call: TRBV27
j_call: TRBJ1-2
clone_size: NA
cdr3_nt: TGTGCCAGCAGTTTATCGGGGCCGACATACTATGGCTACACCTTC
cdr3_aa: CASSLSGPTYYGYTF

d_call: NA
v_call: TRBV5-1
j_call: TRBJ2-5
clone_size: NA
cdr3_nt: TGCGCCAGCAGCTTGGATTGTTTTTTAGCCAACCCGATACAAGAGACCCAGTACTTC
cdr3_aa: CASSLDCFLANPIQETQYF

d_call: NA
v_call: TRBV20-1
j_call: TRBJ2-4
clone_size: many
cdr3_nt: TGCAGTGCTAGAGATTCGGATGTCCTAGCCAAAAACATTCAGTACTTC
cdr3_aa: CSARDSDVLAKNIQYF

d_call: TRBD1
v_call: TRBV18
j_call: TRBJ2-3
clone_size: few
cdr3_nt: TGTGCCAGCTCACCACGAAAGACCGGGACAGGGCCCACAGATACGCAGTATTTT
cdr3_aa: CASSPRKTGTGPTDTQYF

d_call: NA
v_call: TRBV27
j_call: TRBJ1-5
clone_size: few
cdr3_nt: TGTGCCAGCAGTTCGGGACTCCTGAATCAGCCCCAGCATTTT
cdr3_aa: CASSSGLLNQPQHF

d_call: TRBD1
v_call: TRBV20-1
j_call: TRBJ1-2
clone_size: NA
cdr3_nt: TGCAGTGCTAGGGGACAGGGGGGAAACTATGGCTACACCTTC
cdr3_aa: CSARGQGGNYGYTF

d_call: NA
v_call: TRBV5-1
j_call: TRBJ2-5
clone_size: many
cdr3_nt: TGCGCCAGCAGCGGGTTGAAGACCCAGTACTTC
cdr3_aa: CASSGLKTQYF

d_call: NA
v_call: TRBV23-1
j_call: TRBJ2-7
clone_size: few
cdr3_nt: TGCGCCAGCAGCCCTACCCACAGGGTGGAACTATACGAGCAGTACTTC
cdr3_aa: CASSPTHRVELYEQYF

d_call: NA
v_call: TRBV7-2
j_call: TRBJ2-3
clone_size: many
cdr3_nt: TGTGCCAGCAGCAGATGGGGCCCCACAGATACGCAGTATTTT
cdr3_aa: CASSRWGPTDTQYF

d_call: NA
v_call: TRBV7-9
j_call: TRBJ1-2
clone_size: NA
cdr3_nt: TGTGCCAGCAGCTTCCTCCCCCGGAGTAATTACCATGGCTACACCTTC
cdr3_aa: CASSFLPRSNYHGYTF

d_call: NA
v_call: TRBV25-1
j_call: TRBJ1-6
clone_size: few
cdr3_nt: TGTGCCAGCAGTGAATTTGGGGAACCCCTCCACTTT
cdr3_aa: CASSEFGEPLHF

d_call: TRBD1
v_call: TRBV5-1
j_call: TRBJ2-3
clone_size: NA
cdr3_nt: TGCGCCAGCAGCACCCGTCCCGGGACAGGGGGCAAAGATACGCAGTATTTT
cdr3_aa: CASSTRPGTGGKDTQYF

d_call: NA
v_call: TRBV7-2
j_call: TRBJ2-1
clone_size: many
cdr3_nt: TGTGCCAGCAGTTCACAGGGATCCGATGAGCAGTTCTTC
cdr3_aa: CASSSQGSDEQFF

d_call: NA
v_call: TRBV7-1
j_call: TRBJ2-1
clone_size: once
cdr3_nt: TGTGCCTGCAGCCAGCGGATCCGCTCCGACTACAATGAGCAGTTCTTC
cdr3_aa: CACSQRIRSDYNEQFF

d_call: NA
v_call: TRBV10-3
j_call: TRBJ1-4
clone_size: NA
cdr3_nt: TGTGCCGCGGGCCCCGGCGGTGAAAAACTGTTTTTT
cdr3_aa: CAAGPGGEKLFF

d_call: NA
v_call: TRBV5-1
j_call: TRBJ2-5
clone_size: few
cdr3_nt: TGCGCCAGCAGCTGGGTATCGGGAAAAGAGACCCAGTACTTC
cdr3_aa: CASSWVSGKETQYF

d_call: NA
v_call: TRBV20-1
j_call: TRBJ2-7
clone_size: many
cdr3_nt: TGCAGTGCTAGCGACGGGAACTCCTACGAGCAGTACTTC
cdr3_aa: CSASDGNSYEQYF

d_call: TRBD2
v_call: TRBV7-6
j_call: TRBJ2-2
clone_size: NA
cdr3_nt: TGTGCCAGCAGCTCAGCTCCGACAGGGCGGCCTAGCGGGAAAGGAACCGGGGAGCTGTTTTTT
cdr3_aa: CASSSAPTGRPSGKGTGELFF

d_call: TRBD1
v_call: TRBV28
j_call: TRBJ1-4
clone_size: many
cdr3_nt: TGTGCCAGCAGTTTACCCGGGACAGCTCCCAATGCTAATGAAAAACTGTTTTTT
cdr3_aa: CASSLPGTAPNANEKLFF

d_call: NA
v_call: TRBV15
j_call: TRBJ1-6
clone_size: many
cdr3_nt: TGTGCCACCAGTTCTACCGGGACTTACTCCTATAATTCACCCCTCCACTTT
cdr3_aa: CATSSTGTYSYNSPLHF

d_call: NA
v_call: TRBV6-1
j_call: TRBJ1-1
clone_size: few
cdr3_nt: TGTGCCAGCTCAAGAGGGACCATGAACACTGAAGCTTTCTTT
cdr3_aa: CASSRGTMNTEAFF

d_call: NA
v_call: TRBV20-1
j_call: TRBJ2-3
clone_size: NA
cdr3_nt: TGCAGTGCTCCGGGGGTGGGGACGGTGACAGATACGCAGTATTTT
cdr3_aa: CSAPGVGTVTDTQYF

d_call: NA
v_call: TRBV11-2
j_call: TRBJ2-1
clone_size: few
cdr3_nt: TGTGCCAGCAGCTTAGAGGGACACTACAATGAGCAGTTCTTC
cdr3_aa: CASSLEGHYNEQFF

d_call: NA
v_call: TRBV12-3/TRBV12-4
j_call: TRBJ2-5
clone_size: many
cdr3_nt: TGTGCCAGCAGTTCCCCGGGCAGGGAAGAGACCCAGTACTTC
cdr3_aa: CASSSPGREETQYF

d_call: TRBD2
v_call: TRBV5-1
j_call: TRBJ2-5
clone_size: many
cdr3_nt: TGCGCCAGCAGCCAAAGGACTAGCGGGGCGGGAGAGACCCAGTACTTC
cdr3_aa: CASSQRTSGAGETQYF

d_call: NA
v_call: TRBV4-3
j_call: TRBJ2-6
clone_size: few
cdr3_nt: TGCGCCAGCAGCCATCCGACCTCTGGGGCCAACGTCCTGACTTTC
cdr3_aa: CASSHPTSGANVLTF

d_call: NA
v_call: TRBV5-5
j_call: TRBJ2-2
clone_size: few
cdr3_nt: TGTGCCAGCAGCTATTACACCGGGGAGCTGTTTTTT
cdr3_aa: CASSYYTGELFF

d_call: TRBD1
v_call: TRBV29-1
j_call: TRBJ1-1
clone_size: few
cdr3_nt: TGCAGCGTGCGAACCCCGGAGACAGGGGGCACTGAAGCTTTCTTT
cdr3_aa: CSVRTPETGGTEAFF

d_call: NA
v_call: TRBV14
j_call: TRBJ2-5
clone_size: NA
cdr3_nt: TGTGCCAGCAGCCAAGGGAGGCGGCTAGTGGGGTTGGAGACCCAGTACTTC
cdr3_aa: CASSQGRRLVGLETQYF

d_call: TRBD2
v_call: TRBV5-5
j_call: TRBJ2-1
clone_size: many
cdr3_nt: TGTGCCAGCAGCTTGCATCCGGGGGGAAGCGATGAGCAGTTCTTC
cdr3_aa: CASSLHPGGSDEQFF

d_call: TRBD1
v_call: TRBV5-1
j_call: TRBJ1-2
clone_size: few
cdr3_nt: TGCGCCAGCAGCTCGGGACAGCTAGATGGCTACACCTTC
cdr3_aa: CASSSGQLDGYTF

d_call: TRBD2
v_call: TRBV7-6
j_call: TRBJ2-3
clone_size: many
cdr3_nt: TGTGCCAGCAGATTTGGGACTAGCGATAGCACAGATACGCAGTATTTT
cdr3_aa: CASRFGTSDSTDTQYF

d_call: TRBD1
v_call: TRBV9
j_call: TRBJ2-3
clone_size: few
cdr3_nt: TGTGCCAGCTCTACAGGGGGCACTACAGATACGCAGTATTTT
cdr3_aa: CASSTGGTTDTQYF

d_call: TRBD1
v_call: TRBV12-3/TRBV12-4
j_call: TRBJ2-7
clone_size: NA
cdr3_nt: TGTGCCAGCAGTTCCGACAGGGTCGAGCAGTACTTC
cdr3_aa: CASSSDRVEQYF

d_call: NA
v_call: TRBV11-2
j_call: TRBJ1-2
clone_size: few
cdr3_nt: TGTGCCAGCAGCTTAGATATCGGAGGGAGCTATGGCTACACCTTC
cdr3_aa: CASSLDIGGSYGYTF

d_call: NA
v_call: TRBV6-1
j_call: TRBJ1-6
clone_size: NA
cdr3_nt: TGTGCCAGCACCGCGAGACGGATCTATAATTCACCCCTCCACTTT
cdr3_aa: CASTARRIYNSPLHF

d_call: NA
v_call: TRBV7-3
j_call: TRBJ1-5
clone_size: NA
cdr3_nt: TGTGCCAGCAGCTTATCGGAACGTCAGCCCCAGCATTTT
cdr3_aa: CASSLSERQPQHF

d_call: NA
v_call: TRBV6-5
j_call: TRBJ2-1
clone_size: NA
cdr3_nt: TGTGCCAGCAGTTATACGGGACTCCTGACCTACAATGAGCAGTTCTTC
cdr3_aa: CASSYTGLLTYNEQFF

d_call: NA
v_call: TRBV4-3
j_call: TRBJ2-3
clone_size: many
cdr3_nt: TGCGCCAGCAGCCAGTCCCGGGACCCTCCTTATACGCAGTATTTT
cdr3_aa: CASSQSRDPPYTQYF

d_call: TRBD1
v_call: TRBV18
j_call: TRBJ2-3
clone_size: few
cdr3_nt: TGTGCCAGCTCACGCTTGACAGGGGGAAGCGCAGATACGCAGTATTTT
cdr3_aa: CASSRLTGGSADTQYF